A selection of T cell receptor beta chains follows, all from one sample in a study of blood T cell repertoires in COVID-19. TCRdb keeps only in-frame clones here, not all; method: immunoSEQ multiplex PCR. The table includes 300,000 to 450,000 clones, around 85% detected once. Input material: peripheral blood. Every receptor here comes from a woman younger than 30 with acute or convalescent COVID-19. CDR3s include the opening cysteine and the closing phenylalanine or tryptophan. A D gene is named only where the DNA matches it firmly. Where a row states a size, it is once, few, many or the class of an expanded clone; other rows omit it.

CDR3nt	CDR3aa	j_gene	v_gene	abundance	d_gene
TGTGCCAGCAGCTTAGCCAACCGGGACAGGGGGGAGCAGTACTTC	CASSLANRDRGEQYF	TRBJ2-7	TRBV7-2	-	TRBD1
TGTGCCAGCAGCTTGGGGGCCCCCTCTGGAAACACCATATATTTT	CASSLGAPSGNTIYF	TRBJ1-3	TRBV7-3	-	-
TGTGCCAGCAGTGCCCAAGAAGGGGTTATTGATTCACCCCTCCACTTT	CASSAQEGVIDSPLHF	TRBJ1-6	TRBV6-1	-	-
TGTGCCAGCAGTGTGATGGGGGGCTCCTACGAGCAGTACTTC	CASSVMGGSYEQYF	TRBJ2-7	TRBV7-3	-	-
TGTGCCAGCAGCCGTCTGACAGGGAGCGGGTTTGAAGCTTTCTTT	CASSRLTGSGFEAFF	TRBJ1-1	TRBV16	-	TRBD1
TGTGCCAGCAGCTCCCGGGATATTGGCACAGATACGCAGTATTTT	CASSSRDIGTDTQYF	TRBJ2-3	TRBV11-3	-	-
TGTGCCAGCAGCTTGCGGTTCGCCGGGACAGGGACTTACGAGCAGTACTTC	CASSLRFAGTGTYEQYF	TRBJ2-7	TRBV5-6	once	TRBD1
TGTGCCAGCAGCGGGGGGGCTAGCGGAGAATATACCGGGGAGCTGTTTTTT	CASSGGASGEYTGELFF	TRBJ2-2	TRBV2	-	TRBD2
TGTGCCAGCGGCGGGATGCGGAATGAGCAGTTCTTC	CASGGMRNEQFF	TRBJ2-1	TRBV19	-	-
TGTGCCAGCAGCTTGTATCACGGGGGGGCCCCCCGAACCGGGGAGCTGTTTTTT	CASSLYHGGAPRTGELFF	TRBJ2-2	TRBV5-6	-	TRBD2
TGTGCCAGCAGCCAGGACAGCAGCTATGGCTACACCTTC	CASSQDSSYGYTF	TRBJ1-2	TRBV12-3/TRBV12-4	-	-
TGCGCCAGCAGCCCAAACACCCTCCCGAACACTGAAGCTTTCTTT	CASSPNTLPNTEAFF	TRBJ1-1	TRBV5-1	-	-
TGTGCCAGCAGCTCCTTTCTAGCCCGGAGCTCCTACGAGCAGTACTTC	CASSSFLARSSYEQYF	TRBJ2-7	TRBV7-2	-	-
TGCAGCGGACAGGACAGATCCTACGAGCAGTACTTC	CSGQDRSYEQYF	TRBJ2-7	TRBV29-1	-	-
TGTGCTAGTGCCCCCGGGGACAGGGAATTCTATGGCTACACCTTC	CASAPGDREFYGYTF	TRBJ1-2	TRBV12-5	once	TRBD1
TGTGCCAGCAGCCAAGGAATCGAGAGCTCCTACGAGCAGTACTTC	CASSQGIESSYEQYF	TRBJ2-7	TRBV4-2	-	-
TGTGCCAGCAGCGTTGCTAGCGGGAGGAGTAATGAGCAGTTCTTC	CASSVASGRSNEQFF	TRBJ2-1	TRBV9	-	TRBD2
TGTGCCAGCAAACAAACGAACACCGGGGAGCTGTTTTTT	CASKQTNTGELFF	TRBJ2-2	TRBV28	-	-
TGTGCCAGCAGCCCGCTACAGGGCTCGATGAACACTGAAGCTTTCTTT	CASSPLQGSMNTEAFF	TRBJ1-1	TRBV7-8	-	-
TGTGCCAGCAGCTTCAGCGGGAGGGCCGACACCGGGGAGCTGTTTTTT	CASSFSGRADTGELFF	TRBJ2-2	TRBV11-2	-	TRBD2
TGTGCCAGCAGTTACAGTCCGGGACTTGAGCAGTTCTTC	CASSYSPGLEQFF	TRBJ2-1	TRBV6-5	-	-
TGTGCCAGCGGAGGGGCTTGGAACACTGAAGCTTTCTTT	CASGGAWNTEAFF	TRBJ1-1	TRBV3-1/TRBV3-2	-	-
TGTGCCAGCAGCCTGGATCCGACTAGCGGGGGGCTTATGACAGATACGCAGTATTTT	CASSLDPTSGGLMTDTQYF	TRBJ2-3	TRBV5-4	few	TRBD2
TGTGCCAGCAGTTACTCTCGCGGGGGAACCTACAATGAGCAGTTCTTC	CASSYSRGGTYNEQFF	TRBJ2-1	TRBV6-5	-	TRBD2
TGTGCCATCAGTGAGTCGGGACAGGGTAAGAAGACCCAGTACTTC	CAISESGQGKKTQYF	TRBJ2-5	TRBV10-3	once	TRBD1
TGTGCCAGCAGTCCCCCCCCAGCGAACACCGGGGAGCTGTTTTTT	CASSPPPANTGELFF	TRBJ2-2	TRBV28	-	-
TGTGCCAGCAGTATAGACAGGGGCGAGAACACTGAAGCTTTCTTT	CASSIDRGENTEAFF	TRBJ1-1	TRBV27	-	TRBD1
TGTGCCAGCACCCCAGGGGGATACAATGAGCAGTTCTTC	CASTPGGYNEQFF	TRBJ2-1	TRBV11-2	-	TRBD1
TGTGCCAGCAGCTTACAGGTTCAGAACACTGAAGCTTTCTTT	CASSLQVQNTEAFF	TRBJ1-1	TRBV5-4	-	-
TGTGCCAGCAGCTTAGAAGGGGGAACCTATGGCTACACCTTC	CASSLEGGTYGYTF	TRBJ1-2	TRBV7-2	-	-
TGTGCCAGCACCCCTTGGGAGGGCACTGAAGCTTTCTTT	CASTPWEGTEAFF	TRBJ1-1	TRBV6-5	-	-
TGTGCCAGCAACTCATTTCGGCAGCGAACCAACTATGGCTACACCTTC	CASNSFRQRTNYGYTF	TRBJ1-2	TRBV11-2	-	-
TGTGCCAGCAGCGAACAGGGTTGGGTAAGCAATCAGCCCCAGCATTTT	CASSEQGWVSNQPQHF	TRBJ1-5	TRBV28	-	-
TGTGCCAGCAGTGAAACAAGTCAGTATAATGAAAAACTGTTTTTT	CASSETSQYNEKLFF	TRBJ1-4	TRBV6-1	-	-
TGCGCCAGCAGCTTGGCTCCGGGAGGGCAAACAGATACGCAGTATTTT	CASSLAPGGQTDTQYF	TRBJ2-3	TRBV5-1	-	TRBD2
TGTGCCAGCAGTTCGGGGACAGGGGGAAACACCATATATTTT	CASSSGTGGNTIYF	TRBJ1-3	TRBV28	-	TRBD1
TGTGCCAGCAGTGTTTTGTCCGGGATGGACCAGCCCCAGCATTTT	CASSVLSGMDQPQHF	TRBJ1-5	TRBV2	-	-
TGCGCCAGCGGAGGACAGGGGCAGACTGAAGCTTTCTTT	CASGGQGQTEAFF	TRBJ1-1	TRBV5-1	-	TRBD1
TGTGCCAGCAGCTTATTCGCCCAGGCACCTAACTATGGCTACACCTTC	CASSLFAQAPNYGYTF	TRBJ1-2	TRBV7-8	-	-
TGTGCCAGCAGCGTACAGGGCGGGGATCAGCCCCAGCATTTT	CASSVQGGDQPQHF	TRBJ1-5	TRBV9	-	-
TGTGCCAGTATCCGAGGGAGGGGGACTGAAGCTTTCTTT	CASIRGRGTEAFF	TRBJ1-1	TRBV19	-	-
TGTGCCAGCAGCGTTGGACAAGAGAACACCGGGGAGCTGTTTTTT	CASSVGQENTGELFF	TRBJ2-2	TRBV9	-	-
TGTGCCAGTAGTCCAAGGACAGATTATCAGCCCCAGCATTTT	CASSPRTDYQPQHF	TRBJ1-5	TRBV19	-	-
TGCGCCAGCGCCTCTAGCGGTAGCTCCTACAATGAGCAGTTCTTC	CASASSGSSYNEQFF	TRBJ2-1	TRBV5-1	-	TRBD2
TGTGCCAGCGGTCGGGGGGCTAACTATGGCTACACCTTC	CASGRGANYGYTF	TRBJ1-2	TRBV9	once	-
TGTGCCAGCAGCGTAGCTACAGGGGTCGGTTTGATCTATGGCTACACCTTC	CASSVATGVGLIYGYTF	TRBJ1-2	TRBV9	-	TRBD1
TGTGCCAGCAGCTTGAGCGGTAGCTCCTACAATGAGCAGTTCTTC	CASSLSGSSYNEQFF	TRBJ2-1	TRBV5-4	-	-